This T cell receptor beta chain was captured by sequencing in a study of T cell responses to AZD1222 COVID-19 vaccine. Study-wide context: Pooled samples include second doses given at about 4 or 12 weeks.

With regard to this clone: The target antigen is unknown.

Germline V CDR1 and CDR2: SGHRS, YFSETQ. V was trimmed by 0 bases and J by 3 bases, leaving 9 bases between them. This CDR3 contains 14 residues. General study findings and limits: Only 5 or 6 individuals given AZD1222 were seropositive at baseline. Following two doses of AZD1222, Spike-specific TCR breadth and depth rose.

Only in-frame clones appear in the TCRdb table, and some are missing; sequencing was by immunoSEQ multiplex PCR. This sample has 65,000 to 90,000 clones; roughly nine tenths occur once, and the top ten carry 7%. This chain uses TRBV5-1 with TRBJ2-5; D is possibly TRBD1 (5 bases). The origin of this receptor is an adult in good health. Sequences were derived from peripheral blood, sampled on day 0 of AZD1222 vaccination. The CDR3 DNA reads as TGCGCCAGCAGCTTGGCCTTAGGGGAAGAGACCCAGTACTTC. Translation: CASSLALGEETQYF.